A selection of T cell receptor beta chains follows, all from one sample in a study of neurological immune-mediated disorders. TCRdb redid the calling of the 5' RACE reads with MiXCR, one entry per CDR3 protein. Among about 65,000 distinct CDR3 sequences listed, approximately 3.7% were seen once. Sequences were obtained from PBMCs. The receptors were sampled from a man aged 50-59 years with multiple sclerosis. CDR3s include the opening cysteine and the closing phenylalanine or tryptophan. A D gene is named only where the DNA matches it firmly. The listing skips clone size in some rows; elsewhere it reads once, few, many or a size class.

j_call | d_call | v_call | clone_size | cdr3_nt | cdr3_aa
TRBJ2-7 | TRBD2 | TRBV3-1 | many | TGTGCCAGCAGCCAAGGCCAGCGGGGCTACGAGCAGTACTTC | CASSQGQRGYEQYF
TRBJ2-1 | TRBD2 | TRBV24-1 | many | TGTGCCACCAGTGATTTACTAGCGGGGGGCCCTGGTGAGCAGTTCTTC | CATSDLLAGGPGEQFF
TRBJ1-2 | - | TRBV6-5 | once | TGTGCCAGCAGTTCGGGGGCCCGCTATGGCTACACCTTC | CASSSGARYGYTF
TRBJ1-4 | - | TRBV27 | many | TGTGCCAGCAGTTTAGTCGGTACTAATGAAAAACTGTTTTTT | CASSLVGTNEKLFF
TRBJ2-2 | TRBD1 | TRBV20-1 | many | TGCAGTGCCCCGACAGGGGCCGGGGAGCTGTTTTTT | CSAPTGAGELFF
TRBJ2-3 | TRBD2 | TRBV4-1 | many | TGCGCCAGCAGCCAAGGGGGTAGCGGGAGAACAGATACGCAGTATTTT | CASSQGGSGRTDTQYF
TRBJ2-1 | - | TRBV11-2 | many | TGTGCCAGCAGCTTAGTAGGGTTAGCCTACAATGAGCAGTTCTTC | CASSLVGLAYNEQFF
TRBJ2-3 | TRBD2 | TRBV20-1 | many | TGCAGTACCGATGTAGCGGGAAGGAGCACAGATACGCAGTATTTT | CSTDVAGRSTDTQYF
TRBJ2-7 | TRBD2 | TRBV3-1 | - | TGTGCCAGCAGGCGCGGGGGCTCCTACGAGCAGTACTTC | CASRRGGSYEQYF
TRBJ2-7 | TRBD2 | TRBV5-5 | - | TGTGCCAGCAGCCCGGGACTAGCGGGGGGTCTAACCTACGAGCAGTACTTC | CASSPGLAGGLTYEQYF
TRBJ1-1 | - | TRBV2 | many | TGTGCCAGCAGCCGGGGAGGGATCGATACTGAAGCTTTCTTT | CASSRGGIDTEAFF
TRBJ1-1 | TRBD1 | TRBV6-2/TRBV6-3 | few | TGTGCCAGCAGCACGGACAGGATTGGCTCTGAAGCTTTCTTT | CASSTDRIGSEAFF
TRBJ2-5 | TRBD2 | TRBV11-2 | many | TGTGCCAGCAGCTTAGGGCTAGCGGGGGGCTTCCAAGAGACCCAGTACTTC | CASSLGLAGGFQETQYF
TRBJ2-4 | - | TRBV20-1 | many | TGCAGTGCTAGAGATCGGATGATTCAGTACTTC | CSARDRMIQYF
TRBJ1-4 | TRBD1 | TRBV20-1 | many | TGCAGTGCTAGTGCGACAGGGGCCCAAAAACTGTTTTTT | CSASATGAQKLFF
TRBJ2-3 | - | TRBV7-6 | few | TGTGCCAGCAGCTTTCTGGAGGCAGATACGCAGTATTTT | CASSFLEADTQYF
TRBJ2-5 | TRBD1 | TRBV5-1 | many | TGCGCCAGCAGCTTAGAACCAGGGGGAGAGACCCAGTACTTC | CASSLEPGGETQYF
TRBJ2-1 | - | TRBV7-2 | many | TGTGCCAGCAGCTTAACCGGGGTGGGCAGTAAGTTCTTC | CASSLTGVGSKFF
TRBJ2-5 | TRBD2 | TRBV5-1 | many | TGCGCCAGCAGCTTGTCTAGCGGGAACCAAGAGACCCAGTACTTC | CASSLSSGNQETQYF
TRBJ1-2 | - | TRBV12-3/TRBV12-4 | many | TGTGCCAGCAGTCCTCGGGGGGGTCTGGGTGGCTACACCTTC | CASSPRGGLGGYTF
TRBJ1-5 | - | TRBV10-3 | many | TGTGCCATCGGGGGGGGACGGGGTAGCAATCAGCCCCAGCATTTT | CAIGGGRGSNQPQHF
TRBJ1-6 | - | TRBV7-6 | - | TGTGCCAGCAGCTCGGGGGTCAGTAGTGGTTCACCCCTCAACTTT | CASSSGVSSGSPLNF
TRBJ2-1 | TRBD1 | TRBV20-1 | few | TGCAGTGCTAGAGGGGCTGGGACAGGGAACAATGAGCAGTTCTTC | CSARGAGTGNNEQFF
TRBJ1-5 | - | TRBV18 | many | TGTGCCAGCTCACGCGACAATCAGCCCCAGCATTTT | CASSRDNQPQHF
TRBJ2-5 | - | TRBV4-3 | many | TGCGCCAGCAGCCAAGACCCTTTCCTGCGTGGGACCCAGTACTTC | CASSQDPFLRGTQYF
TRBJ1-2 | - | TRBV7-9 | many | TGTGCCAGCAGCTCCGGACGTAACCTCTATGGCTACACCTTC | CASSSGRNLYGYTF
TRBJ2-1 | TRBD2 | TRBV4-1 | - | TGCGCCAGCAGCCGGACCGCTGGGCTAGCGGGGGGATACAATGAGCAGTTCTTC | CASSRTAGLAGGYNEQFF
TRBJ1-4 | - | TRBV11-2 | many | TGTGCCAGCAGCCCGACAGCCGCGGATGAAAAACTGTTTTTT | CASSPTAADEKLFF
TRBJ2-7 | - | TRBV10-3 | many | TGTGCCATCAGTGAGTCGGGTGGCGCTCTCTCCTACGAGCAGTACTTC | CAISESGGALSYEQYF
TRBJ2-7 | TRBD2 | TRBV11-2 | - | TGTGCCAGCAGCCCCCGGGGGGGGAAGATCTACGAGCAGTACTTC | CASSPRGGKIYEQYF
TRBJ2-5 | - | TRBV28 | many | TGTGCCAGCAGTTCACAGGGTGGGGGACAAGAGACCCAGTACTTC | CASSSQGGGQETQYF
TRBJ2-1 | TRBD2 | TRBV11-3 | - | TGTGCCAGCAGCCCGGGGACTAGTTTATGGTATAATGAGCAGTTCTTC | CASSPGTSLWYNEQFF
TRBJ2-5 | - | TRBV2 | many | TGTGCCAGCAGACGCGGGACAGCCACCTTTACCGAGACCCAGTACTTC | CASRRGTATFTETQYF
TRBJ2-7 | - | TRBV7-8 | many | TGTGCCAGCAGCTTGAGGGGGGGCATTAACGAGCAGTACTTC | CASSLRGGINEQYF
TRBJ1-1 | - | TRBV20-1 | - | TGCAGTGCTAGATCGCCAGGGATGGGCACTGAAGCTTTCTTT | CSARSPGMGTEAFF
TRBJ2-3 | TRBD2 | TRBV5-1 | many | TGCGCCAGCAGACGGGGGGGCCCCCCAGATACGCAGTATTTT | CASRRGGPPDTQYF
TRBJ1-5 | TRBD1 | TRBV20-1 | many | TGCAGTGCTAGACAGGGGGCGCCCAGCAATCAGCCCCAGCATTTT | CSARQGAPSNQPQHF
TRBJ2-5 | TRBD1 | TRBV5-1 | many | TGCGCCAGCAGCCCAACCGGGACAGGCCAAGAGACCCAGTACTTC | CASSPTGTGQETQYF
TRBJ1-1 | - | TRBV7-2 | many | TGTGCCAGCAGCTTAACCACCACAGGGTTATGGGACACTGAAGCTTTCTTT | CASSLTTTGLWDTEAFF
TRBJ1-2 | - | TRBV20-1 | - | TGCAGTGCTAGAGATAGCCGGGTCGGCTATGGCTACACCTTC | CSARDSRVGYGYTF
TRBJ1-5 | - | TRBV5-6 | many | TGTGCCAGCAGCTTTGGGAAGCAGCCCCAGCATTTT | CASSFGKQPQHF
TRBJ2-2 | - | TRBV6-2/TRBV6-3 | many | TGTGCCAGCAGTTACCCCATGAACACCGGGGAGCTGTTTTTT | CASSYPMNTGELFF
TRBJ2-5 | - | TRBV7-9 | many | TGTGCCAGCAGCTTAGTAACACGAGGCCACCAAGAGACCCAGTACTTC | CASSLVTRGHQETQYF
TRBJ2-5 | TRBD2 | TRBV7-2 | many | TGTGCCAGCAGCTTAGTACTAGCGGGGGGCTATACCCAAGAGACCCAGTACTTC | CASSLVLAGGYTQETQYF
TRBJ1-2 | TRBD1 | TRBV7-2 | many | TGTGCCAGCAGCTTAGCCGCCCAGGGGGGCGCGTTGTCCACTATTCTACGCGGCTACACCTTC | CASSLAAQGGALSTILRGYTF
TRBJ2-7 | - | TRBV11-2 | few | TGTGCCAGCACCCTAGACTCGTACGAGCAGTACTTC | CASTLDSYEQYF
TRBJ1-2 | - | TRBV5-1 | many | TGCGCCAGCAGAAATTCAGGGAGCAATGGCTACACCTTC | CASRNSGSNGYTF
TRBJ2-5 | TRBD2 | TRBV5-1 | many | TGCGCCAGCAGCCTATCTAGCGGGGTACTACAAGAGACCCAGTACTTC | CASSLSSGVLQETQYF
TRBJ2-7 | TRBD1 | TRBV7-2 | many | TGTGCCAGCAGCCCTACCGGGACAGGGGTCTCCTACGAGCAGTACTTC | CASSPTGTGVSYEQYF
TRBJ2-1 | TRBD2 | TRBV7-3 | few | TGTGCCAGCAGCTTAAACGTCCGGGGGGGCTACAATGAGCAGTTCTTC | CASSLNVRGGYNEQFF
TRBJ1-4 | TRBD1 | TRBV7-2 | many | TGTGCCAGCAGCCCTTGGCAGGGGGCTTATGAAAAACTGTTTTTT | CASSPWQGAYEKLFF
TRBJ1-3 | - | TRBV5-6 | many | TGTGCCAGCAGCCAACCGGGCCGTGGAAACACCATATATTTT | CASSQPGRGNTIYF
TRBJ2-2 | - | TRBV7-9 | many | TGTGCCAGCAGCCCGCGACTAGTCGCGAACACCGGGGAGCTGTTTTTT | CASSPRLVANTGELFF
TRBJ2-3 | - | TRBV20-1 | many | TGCAGTGCTAGAGATCTCAGGACTAGCACAGATACGCAGTATTTT | CSARDLRTSTDTQYF
TRBJ2-1 | - | TRBV24-1 | many | TGTGCCACCAGTGATGCGCGGGGGTCCCAGGGGGATGAGCAGTTCTTC | CATSDARGSQGDEQFF
TRBJ1-1 | TRBD1 | TRBV5-1 | - | TGCGCCAGCAGCTTGGTGTTAAGTGGACAGGGGGTCGAGGCTTTCTTT | CASSLVLSGQGVEAFF
TRBJ2-7 | - | TRBV5-1 | many | TGCGCCAGCAGCTTGGGGGGCGGTACCTACGAGCAGTACTTC | CASSLGGGTYEQYF
TRBJ2-1 | - | TRBV10-3 | many | TGTGCCATCAGTGAGCTTTGGGGGGGGCTTAACAATGAGCAGTTCTTC | CAISELWGGLNNEQFF